One sample yielded the 5 T cell receptor beta chains listed below, sequenced in a study of T cell responses to AZD1222 COVID-19 vaccine. Clones were read by immunoSEQ multiplex PCR, and TCRdb kept only the in-frame ones, dropping some. The table includes just under 90,000 clones, about 88% detected once. Sequenced here: peripheral blood, sampled 28 days after the second AZD1222 dose. These TCRs come from an adult who received the AZD1222 COVID-19 vaccine.

The genes are TRBV3-1 (or the pseudogene TRBV3-2) and TRBJ1-4; TRBD1 agrees at 7 bases. CDR3 length: 16 amino acids. Germline trimming cut 4 bases from V and 0 bases from J; bases unmatched to any gene: 5. The germline V gene encodes CDR1 LGHDT and CDR2 YNNKEL (reference sequence). CDR3 amino acids: CASSLRDSSTNEKLFF. The DNA for the CDR3 is TGTGCCAGCAGCCTCCGGGACAGCTCAACTAATGAAAAACTGTTTTTT.

This rearrangement joins TRBV10-3 to TRBJ1-1, with TRBD1 as a possible D gene (6 bases). Deletions cut 6 bases from V and 2 bases from J, with 13 bases between. Germline assignment: CDR1 ENHRY and CDR2 SYGVKD. The CDR3 covers 14 residues. The CDR3 sequence is CAISLTGVNTEAFF. The CDR3 DNA reads TGTGCCATCAGCCTGACAGGCGTCAACACTGAAGCTTTCTTT.

V gene TRBV7-8 combines with J gene TRBJ1-5; the match to TRBD1 covers 7 bases. CDR3 length: 18 residues. Trimming cost V 0 bases and J 2 bases; bases outside gene matches: 10. Germline CDR1 and CDR2: SGHVS and FQNEAQ. The DNA for the CDR3 is TGTGCCAGCAGCTTAGCGCTCACAGGGGCCGAGGGCAATCAGCCCCAGCATTTT. Translation: CASSLALTGAEGNQPQHF.

V and J are TRBV4-1 and TRBJ2-3; the D gene is possibly TRBD2 (6 bases). Germline CDR1 reads MGHRA; CDR2 reads YSYEKL. Trimming cost V 3 bases and J 2 bases, with 18 bases left between them. The length of the CDR3 is 17 residues. The CDR3 DNA follows: TGCGCCAGCAGCCAGGAGGTGTCTAGCGCGAACACAGATACGCAGTATTTT. It encodes CASSQEVSSANTDTQYF.

This clone has just one count. The chain couples TRBV3-1 (or the pseudogene TRBV3-2) to TRBJ1-3; D unresolved. The V and J ends lost 6 bases and 4 bases respectively, with 19 bases between them. The germline V gene has CDR1 LGHDT and CDR2 YNNKEL (reference sequence). CDR3 length: 16 amino acids. The CDR3 nucleotides read TGTGCCAGCAGTCGAGGACGGGCCAGGTCCGGAAACACCATATATTTT. Translated, it gives CASSRGRARSGNTIYF.